Listed here is a single TCR beta chain. Its specificity is unknown. The data were taken from a study of cytomegalovirus exposure and HLA in healthy donors. Study-wide results and caveats: While the bulk of TCR sequences proved rare, some public TCRs turned up in many donors. Published work reported that the classifier diagnosed cytomegalovirus status with high specificity and sensitivity. The finding came from a later analysis; first-cohort TCR clusters tended to co-occur in the 130 or so validation repertoires.

V was pared by 3 bases and J by 5 bases, with 7 bases between. Per germline, CDR1 GTSNPN and CDR2 SVGIG (reference sequence). The CDR3 totals 11 residues. Only in-frame clones appear in the TCRdb table, and some are missing; sequencing was by immunoSEQ multiplex PCR. The repertoire holds roughly 70,000 clones, with over 80% as singletons. The donors were in the roughly 130-subject validation cohort, distinct from the 666-subject first cohort. The chain carries TRBV30 and TRBJ1-2, with a weak D call TRBD1 (5 bases). What was sequenced was PBMCs. The TCR originated in a man in his thirties or forties in good health and CMV-seronegative. CDR3 DNA: TGTGCCTGGAGCGCAGGGTATGGCTACACCTTC. It yields the protein CAWSAGYGYTF.